This T cell receptor beta chain originates from a study of cytomegalovirus exposure and HLA in healthy donors (dated by TCRdb to about 2017). About the study as a whole: An earlier analysis of 587 of the donors reported over 250 Gb of sequence data and 95 million to 130 million unique TCR beta sequences obtained from roughly 170 million T cells. An early release that covered 640 HLA-typed donors contained approximately 300 gigabases of sequencing data and tens of millions of unique TCR sequences. The genetic ancestry cluster associated with self-reported Caucasian donors included over 80% of the roughly 410 genotyped donors. The aim of the study was to test whether cataloging public T cell receptors could identify signatures of past pathogen exposure. The T cell repertoires of around 730 subjects were profiled by immunosequencing and related to cytomegalovirus serostatus. In addition to the first cohort of around 670 subjects, a separate validation cohort of approximately 110 different subjects was used. To predict cytomegalovirus infection status, the study brought together high-throughput TCR immunosequencing, statistical association of individual TCRs with disease status, and machine learning. To study patterns of TCR occurrence, a later analysis re-analyzed previously published TCR beta repertoires from around 670 donors and added high-resolution HLA genotyping. Rather than drawing on any new phenotypic data, the later analysis identified candidate immune exposures from TCR beta sequences and the way those sequences occurred across donors. An earlier analysis of about 600 of the donors used high-throughput TCR beta sequencing to judge whether each TCR beta V gene segment behaved as functional or pseudogenic. Donor age, sex, ethnicity and CMV serostatus were compiled together with the repertoire data. Genome-wide SNP genotypes for about 65% of the roughly 670 donors were used in a later genetic analysis, which treated that subset as a discovery cohort. All discovery cohort repertoires had been generated on a single sequencing platform. Both class I and class II loci were covered by HLA typing, at four-digit resolution. The number of donors typed differed by locus, with about 629-630 for A, B, C, DRB1 and DQB1, roughly 550 for DQA1, nearly 610 for DPA1, and around 430 for DPB1. Four or five DR-DQ haplotypes were handled as single units for association and clustering because linkage in the cohort was strong. On average, roughly 240,000 unique TCR beta nucleotide sequences were sequenced per donor among fewer than 500 genotyped donors of the cohort, with roughly 19% of those sequences being non-productive.

In total, roughly 670 healthy bone marrow donors made up the cohort. At the time of sampling, every cohort member was nominally healthy, though immune exposures that went unrecorded were likely present. The donor was CMV seropositive and was included in the group of about 290 seropositive cohort members. A peripheral blood sample was provided by each donor, and peripheral blood mononuclear cells were used for TCR beta sequencing. The Qiagen DNeasy Blood Extraction Kit was used to extract genomic DNA from the blood cell samples. What the authors observed across the whole study: Most CMV-associated TCR beta chains appeared to be HLA-restricted in a later analysis, and the HLA associations seemed to be driven largely by CMV exposure. Presence/absence analyses assumed roughly uniform sequencing depth across donors, an assumption that may not hold. In an earlier analysis of fewer than 750 of the donors, most TCR beta V segments were observed in productive rearrangements about 87% or about 30% of the time, broadly matching IMGT annotations. When HLA alleles, especially DR and DQ, strongly co-occurred, attributing TCR associations to individual alleles was difficult. A further reported finding was that TCR beta sequences accurately predicted the HLA-A and HLA-B alleles for most subjects in the first cohort. Three of the identified cytomegalovirus-associated TCR beta chains were confirmed in vitro to be specific for cytomegalovirus antigens. A later genetic analysis reported fewer N-insertions in productive TCRs among donors in an Asian-associated ancestry cluster than the approximately 700-donor mean. The cohort was sequenced for TCR beta chains only, and without alpha or paired-chain data the features that could be detected were limited. Across donors, most TCR sequences were observed very rarely, whereas some public TCRs were present in many individuals. In a later analysis, HLA-associated TCR beta chains were found to be more clonally expanded and to have lower generation probabilities than equally common non-associated chains. Because some donors lacked HLA typing at each locus, the association tests relied only on the typed subset. At a false discovery rate of 0.05, a later analysis linked about 16,000 TCR beta sequences to specific HLA alleles. The earlier analysis of a few hundred of the donors excluded roughly 16 rarely observed V segments, including chromosome 9 orphons, because counts were too low. In the study, some 160 TCR beta chains were listed as associated with cytomegalovirus. The authors suggested that the approach could potentially be extended to other disease states and immunological phenotypes. In both the original and validation cohorts, the classifier was reported to diagnose cytomegalovirus status with high specificity and sensitivity. Several of the top co-occurrence clusters appeared to be linked to parvovirus B19, influenza, CMV and Epstein-Barr virus, according to a later analysis. In a later genetic analysis, a missense DCLRE1C variant was associated with V-gene and J-gene trimming of TCR beta chains, and the association was replicated in an independent cohort. The 87-base-pair reads could not distinguish some IMGT-functional V segments, including TRBV6-2 and TRBV6-3, so those segments were excluded. A later analysis found that TCR association rates varied across HLA loci, with DRB1 alleles showing the most associated TCRs and HLA-C alleles the fewest. A cluster of highly shared sequence variants was judged likely to be a technical artifact of the sequencing pipeline. Linkage disequilibrium might explain the correlated functional status among segregating V segments, but an unknown experimental factor could not be ruled out. CMV serostatus was the only immune exposure information available for the cohort.

V and J lose 1 base and 6 bases, and a span of 10 bases separates them. The germline V gene sets CDR1 to SGHVS and CDR2 to FNYEAQ. From cysteine to phenylalanine, the CDR3 is 14 amino acids long. The DNA shown is the 42-base CDR3, in frame from base 1. Points on this clone: The target of this receptor is not known. Within one base of it there is no much larger clone, and no base qualities were kept.

Library method: the immunoSEQ multiplex PCR assay. For the multiplex PCR, a mixture combining 60 forward primers for TCR Vbeta segments and 13 reverse primers for TCR Jbeta segments was used. Amplification of the CDR3 region of rearranged TCR beta genes was performed with a multiplex PCR assay on genomic DNA. The Illumina HiSeq System was used to sequence the amplified TCR beta libraries as 87-base-pair reads. Regarding the original processing steps: A later analysis tallied roughly 76 million unique TCR beta chains across the 700 or so repertoires, and 10 million to 11 million of those chains were shared by two or more donors. Raw reads were error-corrected and collapsed into unique sequences by a nearest-neighbor algorithm in which closely related sequences were merged to remove PCR and sequencing errors. To assign V, D and J gene segments, CDR3 sequences were aligned to IMGT reference sequences. For a sequence to be retained, a match of at least six nucleotides was required to both a V gene segment and a J gene segment. Rearrangements were called productive when the CDR3 lacked stop codons and stayed in frame with V and J; all others were non-productive. Following IMGT convention, CDR3 was defined as the stretch from the second conserved V-encoded cysteine up to the conserved J-encoded phenylalanine. Sequences without an unambiguous match to a single V gene segment were excluded from the earlier analysis of several hundred of the donors. In an earlier analysis of several hundred of the donors, a V segment was called functional when productive rearrangements were above 56.7%, and segregating when the standard deviation between donors exceeded 5%. A statistical classification framework was built to diagnose cytomegalovirus status from the catalog of TCR beta chain sequences. A later analysis assigned V and J genes by comparing TCR nucleotide sequences with IMGT/GENE-DB human TR gene sequences. A later analysis assigned CDR3 sequences and most-parsimonious VDJ recombination scenarios with the TCRdist pipeline. A later analysis defined each TCR beta chain by its CDR3 amino acid sequence plus V-gene family, and excluded reads lacking a unique V-gene family. As a way to deal with suspected cross-contamination and a sequencing artifact, a later analysis dropped 450 to 600 nucleotide sequences that were highly shared and had low generation probability. In a later analysis, a clonal expansion index for each public chain was calculated from normalized within-repertoire ranks of inferred template counts. A later analysis computed generation probabilities with a VDJ recombination model fitted to out-of-frame rearrangements, and checked the results against IGoR. A later analysis scored TCR-TCR, TCR-HLA and TCR-CMV co-occurrence with hypergeometric tests, applying a repertoire-size bias correction to TCR pairs. False discovery rates were estimated in a later analysis by permuting HLA or CMV assignments 20 times. A later analysis grouped co-occurring TCRs with DBSCAN, adding TCRdist sequence similarity when clustering within HLA-allele-positive subsets. For co-occurrence clustering, repertoires with fewer than 30,000 or more than 120,000 public chains were excluded, along with about five repertoires with anomalous nucleotide sharing. Held by TCRdb, this immuneACCESS table contains in-frame sequences only and omits some clones. Under half of the omission traces to an unresolved V gene where checked; the cause of the rest is unknown. For V, J and clone size, that table is used; D and trimming come from the DNA. This sample is represented by 200,000 to 250,000 clones; over 80% of them were singletons. The top ten hold 5% to 6% of the sample.

The sequence was collected from a woman aged 35 to 49 in good health and CMV-seropositive. The chain is assembled from TRBV7-6 and TRBJ1-5; TRBD1 is possibly the D segment (5 matching bases). Material for sequencing was PBMCs. The DNA is as follows: TGTGCCAGCAGCTTAGGGGGCGGGGGTCAGCCCCAGCATTTT. The encoded protein is CASSLGGGGQPQHF.